The T cell receptor (beta chain) under discussion was sequenced for a study of T cells after posttransplantation cyclophosphamide. General study points: Skin or GI-infiltrating T cells shared few TRB sequences with blood.

The germline V gene has CDR1 SGHDT and CDR2 YYEEEE. This CDR3 has 13 residues. V lost 0 bases and J lost 6, with 7 bases in between. A note on this clone: Its antigen is currently unknown.

Using immunoSEQ multiplex PCR, the repertoire was profiled, and TCRdb retains in-frame clones only, with some absent. Altogether fewer than 60,000 clones are present, approximately 94% being singletons, with the ten largest covering around 2.8%. The origin of this receptor is a woman aged 25 to 45 in good health and a related stem cell transplant donor. Material for sequencing was PBMCs. The chain uses TRBV5-6 and TRBJ2-1; D uncertain. CDR3 nucleotides: TGTGCCAGCAGCTTGGACGCACTCAATGAGCAGTTCTTC. Its translation is CASSLDALNEQFF.